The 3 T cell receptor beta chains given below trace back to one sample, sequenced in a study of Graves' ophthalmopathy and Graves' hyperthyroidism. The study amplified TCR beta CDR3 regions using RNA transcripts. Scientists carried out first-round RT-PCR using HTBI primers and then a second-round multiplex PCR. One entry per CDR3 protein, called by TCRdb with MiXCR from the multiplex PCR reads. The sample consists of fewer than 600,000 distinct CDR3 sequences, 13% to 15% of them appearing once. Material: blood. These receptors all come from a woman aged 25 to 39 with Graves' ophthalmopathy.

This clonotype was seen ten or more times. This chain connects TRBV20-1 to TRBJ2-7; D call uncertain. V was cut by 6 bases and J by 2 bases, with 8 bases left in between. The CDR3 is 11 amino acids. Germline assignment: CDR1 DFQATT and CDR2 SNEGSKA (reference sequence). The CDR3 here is CSAPDTYEQYF. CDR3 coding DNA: TGCAGTGCGCCGGATACCTACGAGCAGTACTTC.

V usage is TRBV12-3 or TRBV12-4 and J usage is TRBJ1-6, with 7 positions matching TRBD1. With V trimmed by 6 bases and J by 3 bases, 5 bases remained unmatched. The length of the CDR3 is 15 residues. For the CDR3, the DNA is TGTGCCAGCAGACCCGGGACAGACTATAATTCACCCCTCCACTTT. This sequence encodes CASRPGTDYNSPLHF.

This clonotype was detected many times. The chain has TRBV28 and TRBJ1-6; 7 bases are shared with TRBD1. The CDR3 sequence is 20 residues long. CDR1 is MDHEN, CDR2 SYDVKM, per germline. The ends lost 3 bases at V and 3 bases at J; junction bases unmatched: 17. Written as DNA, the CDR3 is TGTGCCAGCAGTTTTGGCCAGGGGGAGATAGAGGAGGGCTATAATTCACCCCTCCACTTT. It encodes CASSFGQGEIEEGYNSPLHF.